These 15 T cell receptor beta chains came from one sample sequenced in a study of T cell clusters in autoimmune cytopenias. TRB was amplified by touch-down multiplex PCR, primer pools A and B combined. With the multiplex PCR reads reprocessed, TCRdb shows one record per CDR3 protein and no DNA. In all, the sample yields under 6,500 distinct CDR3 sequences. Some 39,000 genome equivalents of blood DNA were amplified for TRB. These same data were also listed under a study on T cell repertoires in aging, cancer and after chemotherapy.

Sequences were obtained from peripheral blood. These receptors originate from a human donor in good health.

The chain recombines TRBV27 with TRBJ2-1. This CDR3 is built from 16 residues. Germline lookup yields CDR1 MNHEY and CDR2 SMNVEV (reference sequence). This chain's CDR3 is CASSPFRGAPYNEQFF.

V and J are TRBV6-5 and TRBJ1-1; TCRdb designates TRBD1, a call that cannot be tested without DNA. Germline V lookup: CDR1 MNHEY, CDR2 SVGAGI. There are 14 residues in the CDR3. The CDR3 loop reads CASTRQGLNTEAFF.

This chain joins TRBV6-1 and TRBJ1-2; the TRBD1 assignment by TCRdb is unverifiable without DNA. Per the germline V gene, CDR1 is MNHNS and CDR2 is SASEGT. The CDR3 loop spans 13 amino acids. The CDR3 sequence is CAALGPGQGVYTF.

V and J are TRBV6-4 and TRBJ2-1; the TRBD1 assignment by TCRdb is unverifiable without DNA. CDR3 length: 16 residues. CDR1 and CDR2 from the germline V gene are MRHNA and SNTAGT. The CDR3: CASSDSAGGAGDEQFF.

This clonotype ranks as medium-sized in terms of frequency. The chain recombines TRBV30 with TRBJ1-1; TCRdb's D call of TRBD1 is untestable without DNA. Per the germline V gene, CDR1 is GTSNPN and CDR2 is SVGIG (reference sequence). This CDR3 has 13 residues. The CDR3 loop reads CAWSPLRRLGAFF.

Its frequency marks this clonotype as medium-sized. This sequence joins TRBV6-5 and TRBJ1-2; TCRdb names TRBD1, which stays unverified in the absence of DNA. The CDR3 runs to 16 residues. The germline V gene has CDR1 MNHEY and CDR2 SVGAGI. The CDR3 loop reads CASSSLSGQGDYGYTF.

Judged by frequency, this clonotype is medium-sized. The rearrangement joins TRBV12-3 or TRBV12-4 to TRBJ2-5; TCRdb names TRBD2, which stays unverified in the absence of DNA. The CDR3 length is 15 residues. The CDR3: CASSGLAGGSETQYF.

The CDR3 is CAWNLNTEAFF. This sequence joins TRBV30 and TRBJ1-1. Germline V gene sequence: CDR1 GTSNPN, CDR2 SVGIG (reference sequence). This CDR3 has 11 residues.

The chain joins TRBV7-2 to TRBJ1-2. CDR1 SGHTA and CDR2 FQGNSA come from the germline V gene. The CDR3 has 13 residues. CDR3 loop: CASSLEGGIGYTF.

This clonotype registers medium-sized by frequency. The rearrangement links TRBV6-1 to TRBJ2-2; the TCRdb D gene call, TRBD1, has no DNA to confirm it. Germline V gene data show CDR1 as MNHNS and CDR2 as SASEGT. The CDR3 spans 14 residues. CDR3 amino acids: CASRRQKDTGELFF.

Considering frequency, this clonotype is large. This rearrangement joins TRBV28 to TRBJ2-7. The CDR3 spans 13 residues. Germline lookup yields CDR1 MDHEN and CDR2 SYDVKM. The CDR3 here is CASSLGVHYEQYF.

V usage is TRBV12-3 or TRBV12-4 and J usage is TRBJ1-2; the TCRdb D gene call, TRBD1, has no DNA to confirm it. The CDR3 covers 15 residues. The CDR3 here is CASSPMAGQGYGYTF.

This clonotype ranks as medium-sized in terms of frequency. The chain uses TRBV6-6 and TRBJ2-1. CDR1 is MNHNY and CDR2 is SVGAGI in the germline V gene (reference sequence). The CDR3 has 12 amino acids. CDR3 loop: CASSRPYNEQFF.

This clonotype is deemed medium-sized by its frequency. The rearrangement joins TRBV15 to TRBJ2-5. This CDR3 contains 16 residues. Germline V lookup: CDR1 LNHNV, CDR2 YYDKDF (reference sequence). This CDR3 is CATSRDPTIQDGTQYF.

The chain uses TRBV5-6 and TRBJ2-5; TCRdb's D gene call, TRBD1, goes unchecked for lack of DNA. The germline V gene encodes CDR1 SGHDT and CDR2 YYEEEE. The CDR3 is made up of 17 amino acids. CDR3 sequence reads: CASSLFLPGAEQETQYF.